This TCR beta chain was recorded in a study of blood T cell repertoires in COVID-19 (dated by TCRdb to about 2020). For context, the study as a whole: Samples covering the acute and convalescent phases of COVID-19 were provided by collaborators in the United States, Italy and Spain. The repertoires were released in a freely available public database meant as a resource for research on the immune response to SARS-CoV-2. Where available, HLA class I and class II types were taken from metadata supplied by the sample provider and were not determined by assay-based typing. The material from the prospective study consisted of cDNA or gDNA derived from T cells, B-cell-depleted T cells, or PBMCs. Subjects who had been exposed to COVID-19, were actively infected with it, or had recovered from it provided the deeply sampled blood TCRbeta repertoires that made up the dataset. The sample metadata nearly always contained a de-identified subject ID, COVID-19 status, age in years and sex. Samples were obtained from the ongoing ImmuneRACE study (first 160 participants) and from roughly 1,300 subjects provided by 6 global collaborators.

As concerns this clone: Its antigen remains unidentified. Qualities for individual bases were not recorded, and no much larger clone is one base off.

One collaborating source in Seattle enrolled patients during active infection and followed them longitudinally through the course of disease. The collaborating institutions used their own protocols to collect whole blood in K2EDTA tubes. For TCRbeta analysis, collaborators shipped samples as frozen whole blood, isolated PBMCs, or DNA extracted from either of those sample types. The immunoSEQ Assay, a bias-controlled multiplex PCR, was used to amplify TCRbeta CDR3 regions from genomic DNA. As for how the authors treated the data: The number of nucleated cells in each sample was estimated from the amplification of reference gene primers within the assay. To quantify the absolute abundance of each unique TCRbeta CDR3 rearrangement, sequence reads were collapsed and filtered. Productive Simpson clonality was computed per sample as the square root of Simpson's diversity index over productive rearrangements. The table was pulled from immuneACCESS by TCRdb, which kept in-frame rearrangements only. Such tables lose some clones; where checked, under half of the loss comes from unresolved V genes, and the rest has no known cause. Clone size and the V and J calls come from that table; the DNA yielded D and trimming. The sample profile shows under 100,000 clones; about 85% of them were found once. Of the sample, approximately 2.8% falls within the top ten clones.

CDR1 is given as ENHRY and CDR2 as SYGVKD, both from the germline V gene. The CDR3, cysteine through phenylalanine, is 13 amino acids long. Of all the DNA, just the CDR3 is kept, 39 bases in frame from base 1. V lost 10 bases and J lost 2 bases; the stretch between them is 15 bases long. Here is what the overall study found, with its caveats: The quantity of clinical and demographic metadata differed by source and by participant and was supplied without curation.

This clonotype originated in a woman at least 80 years old with COVID-19, enrolled during active disease. The sequence is built from TRBV10-3 and TRBJ2-7, and the D gene may be TRBD2, 6 bases matching. Sequencing was performed on peripheral blood. DNA sequence: TGTGCCACCCGCGGAGGGGACCCCTACGAGCAGTACTTC. This sequence encodes CATRGGDPYEQYF.